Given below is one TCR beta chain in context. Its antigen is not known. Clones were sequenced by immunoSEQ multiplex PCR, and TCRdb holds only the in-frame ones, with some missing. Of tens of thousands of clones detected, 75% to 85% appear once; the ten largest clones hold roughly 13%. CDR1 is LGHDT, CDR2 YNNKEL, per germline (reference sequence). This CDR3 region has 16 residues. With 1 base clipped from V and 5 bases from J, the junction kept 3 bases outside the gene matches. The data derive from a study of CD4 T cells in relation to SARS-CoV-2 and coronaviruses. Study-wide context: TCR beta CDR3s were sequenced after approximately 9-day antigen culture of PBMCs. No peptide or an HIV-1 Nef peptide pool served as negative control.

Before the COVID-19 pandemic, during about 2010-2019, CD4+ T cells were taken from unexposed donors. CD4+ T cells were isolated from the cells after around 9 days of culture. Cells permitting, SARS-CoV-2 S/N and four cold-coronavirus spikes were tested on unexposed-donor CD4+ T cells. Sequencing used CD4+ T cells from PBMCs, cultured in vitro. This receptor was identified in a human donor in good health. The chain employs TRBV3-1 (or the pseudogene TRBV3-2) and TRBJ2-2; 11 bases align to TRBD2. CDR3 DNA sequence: TGTGCCAGCAGCCAAGGGCTAGCGGGAGGAACCGGGGAGCTGTTTTTT. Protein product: CASSQGLAGGTGELFF.